The 18 T cell receptor beta chains listed next were all sequenced from one sample in a study of T-cell reconstitution after alpha-beta-depleted transplantation in children. Preparation of the TCRbeta library was carried out with unique molecular identifiers. A single record per CDR3 protein comes from TCRdb applying MiXCR to the PCR reads. The table records 490,000 or so distinct CDR3 sequences, about an eighth of them present only once. The specimen was PBMCs from the stem cell graft donor, collected from the stem cell graft. The receptors stem from a human donor who donated a stem cell graft to a child with combined immunodeficiency.

This chain links TRBV12-3 or TRBV12-4 with TRBJ2-1, with 13 bases lining up with TRBD2. The CDR3 length is 15 residues. The J segment lost 7 bases and the V segment lost 5 bases, leaving 5 bases of the junction unmatched. CDR3 protein: CASSHETSGGNEQFF. The CDR3 DNA follows: TGTGCCAGCAGTCACGAGACTAGCGGGGGGAATGAGCAGTTCTTC.

The V and J genes are TRBV9 and TRBJ2-3; tentatively, D is TRBD2 (5 bases). Germline CDR1 SGDLS, CDR2 YYNGEE. The V gene lost 5 bases and the J gene lost 4 bases, with 11 bases spanning the gap. The CDR3 runs to 13 residues. As DNA, the CDR3 is TGTGCCAGCAGTCCTGAGGGTCCAGATACGCAGTATTTT. Protein product: CASSPEGPDTQYF.

V is TRBV24-1 and J is TRBJ2-2; no firm D call. The germline CDR1 and CDR2 sequences are KGHDR and SFDVKD. The CDR3 has 16 residues. Between the trimmed V and J ends, which lost 4 bases and 5 bases, there was a span of 16 bases. The CDR3 is CATSDLTPSGTGELFF. The CDR3 DNA reads TGTGCCACCAGTGACCTGACTCCGAGTGGGACCGGGGAGCTGTTTTTT.

In its sample, this clonotype was seen a few times. This chain joins TRBV7-9 and TRBJ2-3, with D unresolved. The CDR3 extends over 14 amino acids. Germline V CDR1 and CDR2: SEHNR, FQNEAQ (reference sequence). Trimming shortened V by 6 bases and J by 3 bases, and 13 bases separated the two germline ends. CDR3 sequence: CASRSTVGTDTQYF. In DNA form, the CDR3 reads TGTGCCAGCAGGTCGACGGTAGGAACAGATACGCAGTATTTT.

The genes are TRBV20-1 and TRBJ2-7; D is ambiguous. This CDR3 is 14 amino acids long. V lost 3 bases, J lost 0 bases, and 12 bases lay in between. Germline lookup yields CDR1 DFQATT and CDR2 SNEGSKA (reference sequence). The CDR3 sequence is CSASQSGASYEQYF. The CDR3 bases are TGCAGTGCTAGTCAGTCAGGCGCCTCCTACGAGCAGTACTTC.

The chain carries TRBV20-1 and TRBJ2-1, with 9 bases aligning to TRBD2. The V segment lost 6 bases and the J segment 6 bases; nucleotides outside the gene matches: 12. CDR1 and CDR2 from the germline V gene are DFQATT and SNEGSKA (reference sequence). CDR3 size: 15 residues. The CDR3 is CSAQSWTSVPNEQFF. The CDR3, as DNA: TGCAGTGCCCAGAGTTGGACTAGCGTCCCCAATGAGCAGTTCTTC.

The chain employs TRBV28 and TRBJ2-2; TRBD2 is a possible D gene (5 bases). The length of the CDR3 is 12 residues. Trimming pared 8 bases from V and 5 bases from J, leaving 9 bases between. Per germline, CDR1 MDHEN and CDR2 SYDVKM. Here the CDR3 DNA reads TGTGCCAGCCGCGGGTGGACCGGGGAGCTGTTTTTT. Encoded protein: CASRGWTGELFF.

This clonotype was observed a few times. V usage is TRBV6-2 or TRBV6-3 and J usage is TRBJ2-1, with 10 bases lining up with TRBD2. The V gene end was trimmed by 6 bases and the J gene end by 8 bases; junction bases not matched to a gene: 10. Germline V gives CDR1 MNHEY, CDR2 SVGEGT. The CDR3 runs 15 residues. In nucleotides, the CDR3 is TGTGCCAGCAGCCCCAGCGGGGGGGAAGGCGATGAGCAGTTCTTC. The encoded protein is CASSPSGGEGDEQFF.

This clonotype was found a few times. The chain links TRBV4-3 to TRBJ2-1; 7 nucleotides line up with TRBD2. In germline, CDR1 is LGHNA, CDR2 YSLEER. The CDR3 runs 17 residues. The ends lost 4 bases at V and 0 bases at J; junction bases unmatched: 9. The CDR3 is CASSRSAGVSSYNEQFF. The CDR3 DNA sequence: TGCGCCAGCAGCCGGAGCGCGGGGGTGAGCTCCTACAATGAGCAGTTCTTC.

This clonotype was seen more than once but under ten times. This sequence joins TRBV21-1 and TRBJ2-3; TRBD1 is taken as the D call from the table, unchecked against the DNA. TRBV21-1 is a pseudogene locus. This CDR3 contains 18 residues. CDR3 region: CASSKVPSAGQGTDTQYF. The CDR3 nucleotides are TGTGCCAGCAGCAAAGTGCCCTCCGCGGGACAGGGCACAGATACGCAGTATTTT.

This clonotype was recorded at least ten times. V usage is TRBV15 and J usage is TRBJ2-3, with D possibly TRBD2 on 6 matching bases. Germline V gene sequence: CDR1 LNHNV, CDR2 YYDKDF (reference sequence). Trimming removed 0 bases from V and 4 bases from J, with 11 bases in between. The CDR3 is made up of 15 amino acids. The chain's CDR3 is CATSRDLSSADTQYF. The DNA for the CDR3 is TGTGCCACCAGCAGAGATCTGTCTAGCGCAGATACGCAGTATTTT. The whole variable domain, remainder taken from reference TRBV15 and TRBJ2-3, is DAMVIQNPRYQVTQFGKPVTLSCSQTLNHNVMYWYQQKSSQAPKLLFHYYDKDFNNEADTPDNFQSRRPNTSFCFLDIRSPGLGDTAMYLCATSRDLSSADTQYFGPGTRLTVL.

This clonotype was counted many times. The J gene is TRBJ1-5, the V gene TRBV28; possibly TRBD1 for D (6 bases). The CDR3 length is 13 residues. Trimming pared 7 bases from V and 3 bases from J, leaving 10 bases between. Germline CDR1 reads MDHEN; CDR2 reads SYDVKM. CDR3 DNA sequence: TGTGCCAGCATCGGGGACAACAATCAGCCCCAGCATTTT. Its protein is CASIGDNNQPQHF.

This clonotype came up a few times. This chain joins TRBV28 and TRBJ1-6, with D uncertain. This CDR3 is 15 amino acids long. Germline V CDR1 and CDR2: MDHEN, SYDVKM. With 8 bases removed from V and 1 base from J, the gap between germline ends came to 12 bases. CDR3 in amino acids: CASGVQVSYNSPLHF. The DNA for the CDR3 is TGTGCCAGCGGCGTGCAGGTATCCTATAATTCACCCCTCCACTTT.

The sample holds a few counts of this clonotype. This chain joins TRBV12-3 or TRBV12-4 and TRBJ1-2; TRBD1 is a possible D gene (5 bases). With 5 bases removed from V and 5 bases from J, the gap between germline ends came to 12 bases. The CDR3 totals 13 residues. The CDR3 is CASSLQESYGYTF. For the CDR3, the DNA is TGTGCCAGCAGTCTACAGGAATCTTATGGCTACACCTTC.

This clonotype was seen only a few times. The chain combines TRBV12-3 or TRBV12-4 with TRBJ1-4; D call uncertain. The CDR3 is made up of 13 amino acids. Trimming took off 0 bases at V and 8 bases at J, with 7 bases between the two ends. The CDR3 loop reads CASSLALSEKLFF. CDR3 sequence (DNA): TGTGCCAGCAGTTTAGCCCTTAGCGAAAAACTGTTTTTT.

This clonotype was seen a handful of times. The chain couples TRBV21-1 to TRBJ1-5. TRBV21-1 is shown as a pseudogene. The CDR3 is 18 amino acids. The CDR3 sequence: CASNTGTAKGGSNQPQHF. CDR3 coding DNA: TGTGCCAGCAACACCGGGACTGCTAAGGGAGGGAGCAATCAGCCCCAGCATTTT.

This clonotype was counted only a few times. The CDR3 here is CASSPRRWLAAYEQYF. The CDR3 region has the DNA TGTGCCAGCAGCCCACGCAGGTGGCTAGCTGCCTACGAGCAGTACTTC. The chain employs TRBV7-2 and TRBJ2-7; D may be TRBD2 (5 bases). V was clipped by 5 bases and J by 2 bases, with 19 bases between them. Germline CDR1 and CDR2: SGHTA and FQGNSA. The CDR3 length is 16 residues.

The genes are TRBV7-3 and TRBJ2-5; possible D gene TRBD2, 7 bases. V lost 5 bases and J 2 bases, leaving 15 bases between the germline ends. Per the germline V gene, CDR1 is SGHTA and CDR2 is FQGTGA. CDR3 length equals 15 residues. CDR3 DNA sequence: TGTGCCAGCAGCCGAGGGGGGGCCGGGCAAGAGACCCAGTACTTC. Protein sequence: CASSRGGAGQETQYF.